The rows below give T cell receptor beta chains drawn from one sample of a study of cytomegalovirus exposure and HLA in healthy donors. Sequencing was performed with immunoSEQ multiplex PCR; in TCRdb, only in-frame clones are kept and a portion is missing. The data contain about 170,000 clones, roughly 84% of them seen just once; the ten biggest clones take up more than 2%. Specimen: PBMCs. The receptors shown here come from a man between 18 and 29 years old in good health and CMV-seropositive. Each CDR3 is given with its conserved first and last residue. The D gene is left open where the match is weak. Size is stated for part of the rows, as once, few or many counts, or as a class when the clone is expanded.

>-|TRBJ2-5|TRBD2|TRBV7-8
TGTGCCAGCAGCTTAGCAGAGAGCGGGGGGGAAGAGACCCAGTACTTC
CASSLAESGGEETQYF
>-|TRBJ1-3|-|TRBV19
TGTGCCAGTAGTATTAGACAGCTCAAAACTGGAAACACCATATATTTT
CASSIRQLKTGNTIYF
>-|TRBJ2-2|TRBD1|TRBV5-1
TGCGCCAGCAGCTTGGGACAGGGGGTCGGCACCGGGGAGCTGTTTTTT
CASSLGQGVGTGELFF
>-|TRBJ2-3|-|TRBV10-3
TGTGCCATCAGTGAGTCTTGGGCAGTTAGCACAGATACGCAGTATTTT
CAISESWAVSTDTQYF
>-|TRBJ2-7|-|TRBV4-2
TGTGCCAGCAGCCAAGATATCGGTGTAGCCTACGAGCAGTACTTC
CASSQDIGVAYEQYF
>-|TRBJ2-1|-|TRBV6-1
TGTGCCAGCAGCCGACTCTATGAGCAGTTCTTC
CASSRLYEQFF
>-|TRBJ2-1|-|TRBV13
TGTGCCAGCAGCACTAATGACAGGAGCAATGAGCAGTTCTTC
CASSTNDRSNEQFF
>-|TRBJ2-6|-|TRBV5-4
TGTGCCAGCAGCCTTCACGACAGGCCGATCCAAGGGGCCAACGTCCTGACTTTC
CASSLHDRPIQGANVLTF
>few|TRBJ1-3|-|TRBV4-2
TGTGCCAGCAGCCAAGGGCGGGGGGGAAACACCATATATTTT
CASSQGRGGNTIYF
>few|TRBJ2-7|TRBD1|TRBV18
TGTGCCAGCTCATCGGGACAGGCCGAGCAGTACTTC
CASSSGQAEQYF
>-|TRBJ2-3|-|TRBV29-1
TGCAGCGTTGGCCGGGCTGGCGGGGTGGGCACAGATACGCAGTATTTT
CSVGRAGGVGTDTQYF
>-|TRBJ1-1|-|TRBV6-1
TGTGCCAGCGTTCGGGGCGGGGGGACTGAAGCTTTCTTT
CASVRGGGTEAFF
>-|TRBJ2-3|-|TRBV29-1
TGCAGCGTTGGACAACACACAGATACGCAGTATTTT
CSVGQHTDTQYF
>-|TRBJ2-5|-|TRBV5-1
TGCGCCAGCAGCTGGACCACTACTTCAGGAGGGGAGACCCAGTACTTC
CASSWTTTSGGETQYF
>-|TRBJ1-1|-|TRBV7-6
TGTGCCAGCAGGTTCGGGGGGAACACTGAAGCTTTCTTT
CASRFGGNTEAFF
>-|TRBJ1-1|-|TRBV29-1
TGCAGCGCTATCGGGGGAAGCACTGAAGCTTTCTTT
CSAIGGSTEAFF
>-|TRBJ1-2|TRBD1|TRBV4-3
TGCGCCAGCAGCCAAAGGGACAGGGACTATGGCTACACCTTC
CASSQRDRDYGYTF
>-|TRBJ1-5|-|TRBV30
TGTGCCTGGAGTCCAGACAGAAATCAGCCCCAGCATTTT
CAWSPDRNQPQHF
>-|TRBJ1-6|-|TRBV11-2
TGTGCCAGCAGCCCTCCCAATTCACCCCTCCACTTT
CASSPPNSPLHF
>-|TRBJ2-7|-|TRBV5-1
TGCGCCAGCAGCTTGGCCGCGGGGGCAACCTACGAGCAGTACTTC
CASSLAAGATYEQYF
>-|TRBJ2-7|TRBD1|TRBV7-6
TGTGCCAGCAGCTGGAGTACAGGGGACTACGAGCAGTACTTC
CASSWSTGDYEQYF
>-|TRBJ2-5|-|TRBV29-1
TGCAGCGTTGCCCGGGGTCAAGAGACCCAGTACTTC
CSVARGQETQYF
>-|TRBJ2-7|TRBD2|TRBV6-1
TGTGCCAGCAGTTTACGACTAGCGGGGTCCTACGAGCAGTACTTC
CASSLRLAGSYEQYF
>-|TRBJ2-3|TRBD2|TRBV9
TGTGCCAGCAGCGTAGGCCTAGCGGGGCGGGATACGCAGTATTTT
CASSVGLAGRDTQYF
>-|TRBJ1-2|-|TRBV9
TGTGCCAGCAGCGTAGTTCAGGGGAACTATGGCTACACCTTC
CASSVVQGNYGYTF
>-|TRBJ1-6|-|TRBV6-5
TGTGCCAGCAGACGATTGGGGCTAATCAATTCACCCCTCCACTTT
CASRRLGLINSPLHF
>-|TRBJ2-7|-|TRBV7-2
TGTGCCAGCAGCTTAGAGGGGGGGGGAGGTTACGAGCAGTACTTC
CASSLEGGGGYEQYF
>-|TRBJ2-1|-|TRBV7-2
TGTGCCAGCAGCTTAACTTCCTCCTACAATGAGCAGTTCTTC
CASSLTSSYNEQFF
>-|TRBJ2-7|-|TRBV5-6
TGTGCCAGCAGCTTGGCCAACTACGAGCAGTACTTC
CASSLANYEQYF
>-|TRBJ2-7|-|TRBV6-1
TGTGCCAGCAGTGAAGAAGCAGGGTGGGTCTACGAGCAGTACTTC
CASSEEAGWVYEQYF
>few|TRBJ2-7|TRBD1|TRBV2
TGTGCCAGCAGCCTTGGGACAGGGGGCGGGACGGGCGTTCAGTACTTC
CASSLGTGGGTGVQYF
>few|TRBJ1-5|-|TRBV21-1
-
CASSNSVGQGNQPQHF
>-|TRBJ1-1|-|TRBV7-2
TGTGCCAGCAGCTTGTGGACAGCGAACACTGAAGCTTTCTTT
CASSLWTANTEAFF
>-|TRBJ2-1|TRBD2|TRBV2
TGTGCCAGCAGTGCAGGGCTAGCGGGGGGCTTCAGCTCCTACAATGAGCAGTTCTTC
CASSAGLAGGFSSYNEQFF
>few|TRBJ1-1|-|TRBV5-4
TGTGCCAGCAGCTTGCAGGTGGGGAACACTGAAGCTTTCTTT
CASSLQVGNTEAFF
>-|TRBJ1-2|-|TRBV29-1
TGCAGCGTAGTGGCTTCTAACTATGGCTACACCTTC
CSVVASNYGYTF
>-|TRBJ2-2|-|TRBV30
TGTGCCTGGAGTTCCGTCGGGTTCGACGGGGAGCTGTTTTTT
CAWSSVGFDGELFF
>-|TRBJ1-5|-|TRBV29-1
TGCAGCGCCCGTACGGGGGGAGAAGAACAGCCCCAGCATTTT
CSARTGGEEQPQHF
>-|TRBJ2-1|TRBD1|TRBV6-5
TGTGCCAGCAGCCGGGACAGGGAGAATGAGCAGTTCTTC
CASSRDRENEQFF
>-|TRBJ1-3|-|TRBV15
TGTGCCACCAGCAGAGATTTGAGTGGTGTCTCTGGAAACACCATATATTTT
CATSRDLSGVSGNTIYF
>-|TRBJ2-1|TRBD2|TRBV2
TGTGCCAGCAGTGGGCGGGGGAACTCCTACAATGAGCAGTTCTTC
CASSGRGNSYNEQFF
>-|TRBJ1-6|-|TRBV27
TGTGCCAGCAAAAGGGACAATAATTCACCCCTCCACTTT
CASKRDNNSPLHF
>-|TRBJ1-2|-|TRBV6-6
TGTGCCAGCGCCGGCTCGAAGCGGGAGGGTGGAGGCTACACCTTC
CASAGSKREGGGYTF